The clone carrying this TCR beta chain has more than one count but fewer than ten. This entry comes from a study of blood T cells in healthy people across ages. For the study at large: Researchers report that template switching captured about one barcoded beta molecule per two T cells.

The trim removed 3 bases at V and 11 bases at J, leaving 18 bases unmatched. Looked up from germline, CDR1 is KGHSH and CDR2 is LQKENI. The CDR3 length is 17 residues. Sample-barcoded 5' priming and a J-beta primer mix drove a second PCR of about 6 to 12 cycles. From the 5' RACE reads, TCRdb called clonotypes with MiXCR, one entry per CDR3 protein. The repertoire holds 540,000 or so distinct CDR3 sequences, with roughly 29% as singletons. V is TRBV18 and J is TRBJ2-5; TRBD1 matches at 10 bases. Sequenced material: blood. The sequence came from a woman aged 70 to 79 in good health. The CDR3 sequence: CASSPSRSGTGAGEQYF. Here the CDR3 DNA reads TGTGCCAGCTCACCTTCAAGATCCGGGACAGGGGCCGGGGAGCAGTACTTC. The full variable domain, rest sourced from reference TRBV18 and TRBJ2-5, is NAGVMQNPRHLVRRRGQEARLRCSPMKGHSHVYWYRQLPEEGLKFMVYLQKENIIDESGMPKERFSAEFPKEGPSILRIQQVVRGDSAAYFCASSPSRSGTGAGEQYFGPGTRLLVL.